The 22 T cell receptor beta chains below come from one sample, sequenced in a study of blood T cell repertoires in COVID-19 (dated by TCRdb to the early 2020s). Library generation was performed with the immunoSEQ multiplex PCR assay. TCRdb provides this immuneACCESS table in a form limited to in-frame rearrangements. Some clones are lacking; in checked studies, under half of them reflect an unresolved V gene, and why the rest are absent is not known. Present in this sample are around 260,000 clones, around nine tenths of which were seen just once. The ten most abundant clones make up 0.94% of the sample. Sequenced sample: peripheral blood. The receptor set was obtained from a woman in her thirties or forties who had recovered from COVID-19.

The V call is TRBV6-1, the J call TRBJ1-2; the D is unclear. V lost 1 base, J lost 3 bases, and 6 bases lay in between. Germline loops: CDR1 MNHNS, CDR2 SASEGT. The CDR3 is 13 amino acids. The CDR3: CASSEGSDYGYTF. CDR3 nucleotides: TGTGCCAGCAGTGAAGGCTCGGACTATGGCTACACCTTC.

The chain carries TRBV25-1 and TRBJ2-3; D possibly corresponds to TRBD2 (5 bases). The CDR3 is 16 amino acids. Per the germline V gene, CDR1 is MGHDK and CDR2 is SYGVNS. V was clipped by 3 bases and J by 6 bases, with 19 bases between them. The CDR3 nucleotides read TGTGCCAGCAGTGATCCCCGGACTGAGGGATTTGATACGCAGTATTTT. It encodes CASSDPRTEGFDTQYF.

This chain links TRBV4-1 with TRBJ2-5, with 11 bases matching TRBD2. The CDR3 extends over 17 amino acids. V was clipped by 3 bases and J by 2 bases; unmatched bases: 8. Germline values: CDR1 MGHRA, CDR2 YSYEKL. As DNA, the CDR3 is TGCGCCAGCAGCCATTCCTCCGGGACTAGCGGACAAGAGACCCAGTACTTC. Its protein is CASSHSSGTSGQETQYF.

The V and J genes are TRBV9 and TRBJ1-5, with D unresolved. Trimming cost V 0 bases and J 2 bases, with 6 bases left between them. Germline-derived CDR1 and CDR2 are SGDLS and YYNGEE. The CDR3 covers 14 residues. In DNA, the CDR3 is TGTGCCAGCAGCGTAGATGGAGGCAATCAGCCCCAGCATTTT. Translation: CASSVDGGNQPQHF.

Here the CDR3 reads CASSLEEGDEQFF. The CDR3 DNA follows: TGTGCCAGCAGCTTAGAGGAGGGAGATGAGCAGTTCTTC. This chain connects TRBV7-9 to TRBJ2-1; perhaps TRBD2 as D (6 bases). Between the trimmed V and J ends, which lost 1 base and 8 bases, there was a span of 9 bases. CDR3 size: 13 residues. CDR1 and CDR2 (germline): SEHNR, FQNEAQ (reference sequence).

This rearrangement joins TRBV7-2 to TRBJ1-1, with D possibly matching TRBD1 (6 bases). Trimming left V 2 bases short and J 4 bases short, with 17 bases between. The CDR3 contains 16 residues. Looked up from germline, CDR1 is SGHTA and CDR2 is FQGNSA. In nucleotides, the CDR3 is TGTGCCAGCAGCTTATTTATGGGGGCTCGGGGCACTGAAGCTTTCTTT. This translates into CASSLFMGARGTEAFF.

The V and J genes are TRBV7-9 and TRBJ2-5; tentatively, D is TRBD2 (6 bases). V gave up 7 bases and J gave up 5 bases, with 20 bases separating them. This CDR3 comprises 15 residues. Germline V gene data show CDR1 as SEHNR and CDR2 as FQNEAQ (reference sequence). The CDR3 DNA follows: TGTGCCAGCACGCTACTTAGGGCGGGGAATGAGACCCAGTACTTC. Its translation: CASTLLRAGNETQYF. Complete variable domain (other parts from reference TRBV7-9 and TRBJ2-5): DTGVSQNPRHKITKRGQNVTFRCDPISEHNRLYWYRQTLGQGPEFLTYFQNEAQLEKSRLLSDRFSAERPKGSFSTLEIQRTEQGDSAMYLCASTLLRAGNETQYFGPGTRLLVL.

CDR3 sequence reads: CASRTGDRGTEAFF. CDR3 sequence (DNA): TGTGCCAGTCGGACCGGGGACAGGGGCACTGAAGCTTTCTTT. V gene TRBV19 combines with J gene TRBJ1-1; 10 bases agree with TRBD1. The CDR3 consists of 14 residues. After removal of 8 bases from V and 4 bases from J, the junction contained 7 bases not matched to a gene. Germline CDR1 is LNHDA and CDR2 is SQIVND (reference sequence). The variable domain in full, with the rest retrieved from reference TRBV19 and TRBJ1-1, is DGGITQSPKYLFRKEGQNVTLSCEQNLNHDAMYWYRQDPGQGLRLIYYSQIVNDFQKGDIAEGYSVSREKKESFPLTVTSAQKNPTAFYLCASRTGDRGTEAFFGQGTRLTVV.

This clone appeared once. J is TRBJ2-1 and V is TRBV11-1; D unresolved. V was trimmed by 3 bases and J by 9 bases, leaving 9 bases between them. The CDR3 covers 12 residues. Germline V lookup: CDR1 SGHAT, CDR2 FQDESV (reference sequence). CDR3 protein: CASSFSVGEQFF. In nucleotides, the CDR3 is TGTGCCAGCAGCTTCTCGGTTGGTGAGCAGTTCTTC.

The V and J genes are TRBV30 and TRBJ2-7; 7 bases are a match to TRBD1. Germline CDR1 is GTSNPN and CDR2 is SVGIG (reference sequence). CDR3 length equals 13 residues. V shed 8 bases, J shed 3 bases, and the junction held 10 bases outside the gene matches. The DNA for the CDR3 is TGTGCCGGGCAATGGGACAGAAACTACGAGCAGTACTTC. It translates to CAGQWDRNYEQYF.

The chain joins TRBV21-1 to TRBJ1-5. TRBV21-1 is deemed a pseudogene. This CDR3 has 15 amino acids. CDR3 in DNA: TGTGCCAGCAGCCTGAGATATTATAGCAATCAGCCCCAGCATTTT. Amino acids: CASSLRYYSNQPQHF.

This rearrangement joins TRBV13 to TRBJ2-1, with 12 bases that match TRBD2. Germline CDR1 PRHDT, CDR2 FYEKMQ (reference sequence). J was trimmed by 5 bases and V by 5 bases; bases with no gene match: 4. There are 15 residues in the CDR3. Written as DNA, the CDR3 is TGTGCCAGCAGCATGGGACTAGCGGGCAACAATGAGCAGTTCTTC. Amino acids: CASSMGLAGNNEQFF.

As concerns this clone: The sample holds other DNA sequences that translate to the same CDR3. V gene TRBV27 combines with J gene TRBJ2-3, with D perhaps matching TRBD1 (5 bases). Between the trimmed V and J ends, which lost 2 bases and 0 bases, there was a span of 9 bases. This CDR3 comprises 15 residues. From germline, CDR1 is MNHEY and CDR2 SMNVEV (reference sequence). CDR3 DNA sequence: TGTGCCAGCAGTTTAGGGCAGGGAAGCACAGATACGCAGTATTTT. Amino acids: CASSLGQGSTDTQYF.

The chain's CDR3 is CASSPPSDRGKSEQYF. As DNA, the CDR3 is TGTGCCAGCTCACCACCAAGCGACAGGGGAAAGAGCGAGCAGTACTTC. The V gene is TRBV18, the J gene TRBJ2-7; TRBD1 aligns across 8 bases. CDR1 and CDR2 from the germline V gene are KGHSH and LQKENI. CDR3 length: 16 residues. The J segment lost 6 bases and the V segment lost 0 bases, leaving 10 bases of the junction unmatched.

This clone has just one count. The chain carries TRBV7-8 and TRBJ2-1; 10 nucleotides align to TRBD2. CDR3 size: 20 residues. Germline V lookup: CDR1 SGHVS, CDR2 FQNEAQ. Trimming cost V 6 bases and J 1 base; bases outside gene matches: 18. CDR3 sequence: CASRRLSGLAGVPSYNEQFF. In nucleotides, the CDR3 is TGTGCCAGCAGACGATTGTCGGGGCTAGCGGGAGTTCCTTCCTACAATGAGCAGTTCTTC.

The rearrangement links TRBV7-4 to TRBJ2-7, with a possible D match to TRBD1 (6 bases). This CDR3 region has 15 residues. V dropped 5 bases and J dropped 1 base, with 15 bases sitting between them. Germline CDR1 SGHVT, CDR2 SQSDAQ. The CDR3 loop reads CASSPWGPNSYEQYF. The CDR3 coding sequence is TGTGCCAGCAGCCCCTGGGGGCCAAATTCCTACGAGCAGTACTTC.

The chain uses TRBV11-2 and TRBJ1-1; 7 bases are shared with TRBD1. Germline V gene lookup returns CDR1 SGHAT and CDR2 FQNNGV. The ends lost 4 bases at V and 0 bases at J; junction bases unmatched: 8. The CDR3 loop spans 16 amino acids. CDR3 sequence: CASSSKPTGMNTEAFF. The CDR3 coding sequence is TGTGCCAGCAGCTCAAAACCGACAGGGATGAACACTGAAGCTTTCTTT.

With regard to this clone: Germline and junction disagree at one end, which may indicate a read error. V and J are TRBV18 and TRBJ2-6; tentative D call: TRBD2 (5 bases). This CDR3 comprises 14 residues. Germline V gene lookup returns CDR1 KGHSH and CDR2 LQKENI. Written as DNA, the CDR3 is TGTGCCAGCTCAACCCGGAAGGAGGCCGACGTCCTGACTTTC. This translates into CASSTRKEADVLTF.

The chain combines TRBV30 with TRBJ2-7, with 10 bases lining up with TRBD2. Per the germline V gene, CDR1 is GTSNPN and CDR2 is SVGIG (reference sequence). V gave up 7 bases and J gave up 6 bases; unmatched junction bases: 9. The CDR3 extends over 13 amino acids. The CDR3 DNA follows: TGTGCCTCGGAATTAGCGGGAGGCGGCGAGCAGTACTTC. Its translation is CASELAGGGEQYF.

The rearrangement links TRBV29-1 to TRBJ2-1; 7 bases align to TRBD1. Germline V gives CDR1 SQVTM, CDR2 ANQGSEA. Unmatched junction bases numbered 10, after V lost 7 bases and J lost 7 bases. The CDR3 covers 13 residues. CDR3 coding DNA: TGCAGCGCCCGAGATACAGGGGAAAATGAGCAGTTCTTC. Residues: CSARDTGENEQFF.

This sequence joins TRBV19 and TRBJ2-6; perhaps TRBD2 as D (5 bases). The CDR3 has 17 amino acids. Germline CDR1 is LNHDA and CDR2 is SQIVND (reference sequence). Trimming shortened V by 7 bases and J by 2 bases, and 18 bases separated the two germline ends. CDR3 DNA: TGTGCCAGTACATACGTCGGTGGGAGACCTGGGGCCAACGTCCTGACTTTC. As protein: CASTYVGGRPGANVLTF.

V is TRBV18 and J is TRBJ2-1; 9 bases are shared with TRBD2. CDR1 and CDR2 (germline): KGHSH, LQKENI. The J segment lost 8 bases and the V segment lost 5 bases, leaving 16 bases of the junction unmatched. The CDR3 spans 17 residues. As DNA, the CDR3 is TGTGCCAGCTCATTTGGAGGGACCGGACTAGCGTTGGATGAGCAGTTCTTC. Encoded protein: CASSFGGTGLALDEQFF.